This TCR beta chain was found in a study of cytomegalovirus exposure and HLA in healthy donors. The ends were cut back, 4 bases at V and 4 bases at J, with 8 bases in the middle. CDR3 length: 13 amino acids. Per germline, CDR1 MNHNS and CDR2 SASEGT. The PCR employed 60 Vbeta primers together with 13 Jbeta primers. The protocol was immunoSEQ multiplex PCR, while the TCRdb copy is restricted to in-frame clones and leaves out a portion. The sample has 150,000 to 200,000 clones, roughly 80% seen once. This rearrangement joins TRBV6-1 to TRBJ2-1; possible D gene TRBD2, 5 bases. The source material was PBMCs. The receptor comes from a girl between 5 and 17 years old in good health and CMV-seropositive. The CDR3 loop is CASSVTGYNEQFF. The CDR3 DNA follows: TGTGCCAGCAGTGTTACGGGGTACAATGAGCAGTTCTTC.